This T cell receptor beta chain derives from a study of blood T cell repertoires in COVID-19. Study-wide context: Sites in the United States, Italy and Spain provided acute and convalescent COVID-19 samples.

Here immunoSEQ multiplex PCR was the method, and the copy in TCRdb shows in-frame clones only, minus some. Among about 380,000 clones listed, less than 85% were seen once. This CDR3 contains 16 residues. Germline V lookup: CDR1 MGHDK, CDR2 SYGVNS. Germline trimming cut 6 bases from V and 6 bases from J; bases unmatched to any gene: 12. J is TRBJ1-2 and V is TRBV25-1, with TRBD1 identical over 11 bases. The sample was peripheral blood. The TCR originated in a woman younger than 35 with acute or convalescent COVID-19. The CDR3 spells CASSQTRDRGIDGYTF. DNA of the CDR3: TGTGCCAGCAGCCAAACAAGGGACAGGGGGATTGATGGCTACACCTTC.